This TCR beta chain came from a study of T cell repertoires in cytomegalovirus infection. The CDR3 extends over 17 amino acids. V was clipped by 4 bases and J by 3 bases; unmatched bases: 13. Germline V gene lookup returns CDR1 MNHNY and CDR2 SVGAGI (reference sequence). TCRdb analysed the reads with MiXCR anew, one entry per CDR3 protein. The repertoire holds 500,000 to 600,000 distinct CDR3 sequences, approximately 15% seen once, with approximately 24% in the top ten. What was sequenced was CD8+ T cells from PBMCs. This chain uses TRBV6-6 with TRBJ1-2, with 8 nucleotides matching TRBD1. The receptor comes from a human donor in good health (CMV status not recorded). Some clones in this sample may be carry-over from other donors' samples. The CDR3 bases are TGTGCCAGCAGTTCCCCGATCCAGGGGGCGCCGGACTATGGCTACACCTTC. Protein product: CASSSPIQGAPDYGYTF.